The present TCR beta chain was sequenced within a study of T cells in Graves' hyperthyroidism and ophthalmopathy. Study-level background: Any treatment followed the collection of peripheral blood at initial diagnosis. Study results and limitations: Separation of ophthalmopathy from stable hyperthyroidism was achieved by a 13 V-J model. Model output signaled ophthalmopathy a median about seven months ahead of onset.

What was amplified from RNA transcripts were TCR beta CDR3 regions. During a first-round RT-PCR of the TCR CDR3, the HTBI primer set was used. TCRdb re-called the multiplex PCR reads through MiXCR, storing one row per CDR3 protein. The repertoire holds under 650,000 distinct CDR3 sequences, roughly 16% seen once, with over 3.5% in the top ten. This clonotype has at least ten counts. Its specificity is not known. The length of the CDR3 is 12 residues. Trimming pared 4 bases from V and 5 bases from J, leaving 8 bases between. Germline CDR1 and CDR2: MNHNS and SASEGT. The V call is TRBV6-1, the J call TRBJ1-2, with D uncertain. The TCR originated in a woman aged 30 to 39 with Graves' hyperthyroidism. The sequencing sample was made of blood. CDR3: CASSGDIYGYTF. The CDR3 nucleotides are TGTGCCAGCAGTGGGGATATTTATGGCTACACCTTC.